One sample yielded the 16 T cell receptor beta chains listed below, sequenced in a study of breast tumors, draining lymph nodes, adjacent tissues (dated by TCRdb to about 2016). The library relied on multiplex PCR. Sequencer: Illumina HiSeq 2000. TCRdb trimmed public reads at Q25 via fastp, called clones via MiXCR and kept in-frame beta chains. Every distinct CDR3 protein forms one entry, paired with its most common genes and DNA. In this sample the table shows around 300,000 distinct CDR3 sequences, around 31% of which occur a single time. The ten largest clones represent more than 1% of the sample. The lymph node samples were taken from the axillary draining lymph nodes of breast cancer patients. The sample taken for sequencing was axillary lymph node tissue. These TCRs come from a female donor with breast cancer. Some clones in this sample may be carry-over from other donors' samples.

This clonotype was counted at least ten times. The V and J genes are TRBV5-6 and TRBJ2-5; D is unclear. Germline V gene lookup returns CDR1 SGHDT and CDR2 YYEEEE. V dropped 7 bases and J dropped 2 bases, with 15 bases sitting between them. CDR3 size: 14 residues. The CDR3 DNA sequence: TGTGCCAGCCTTCGTTACGGACGACAAGAGACCCAGTACTTC. It yields the protein CASLRYGRQETQYF. The variable domain in full, with the rest retrieved from reference TRBV5-6 and TRBJ2-5, is DAGVTQSPTHLIKTRGQQVTLRCSPKSGHDTVSWYQQALGQGPQFIFQYYEEEERQRGNFPDRFSGHQFPNYSSELNVNALLLGDSALYLCASLRYGRQETQYFGPGTRLLVL.

A few counts support this clonotype. This chain uses TRBV4-1 with TRBJ2-1; D possibly corresponds to TRBD2 (6 bases). Trimming removed 0 bases from V and 6 bases from J, with 15 bases in between. Germline V gene sequence: CDR1 MGHRA, CDR2 YSYEKL. The CDR3 is 16 amino acids. The chain's CDR3 is CASSQEVAGTLNEQFF. CDR3 nucleotide sequence: TGCGCCAGCAGCCAAGAGGTGGCGGGAACGCTCAATGAGCAGTTCTTC.

Comment on this clonotype: This may come from a read error, since a much larger clone is one base off. The chain joins TRBV5-6 to TRBJ2-3; D is perhaps TRBD2 (6 bases). V lost 4 bases, J lost 5 bases, and 20 bases lay in between. The CDR3 contains 16 residues. Per germline, CDR1 SGHDT and CDR2 YYEEEE. The CDR3 bases are TGTGCCAGCAGCCCCATAGCGGCAGTATCTTTAGATACGCAGTATTTT. Protein sequence: CASSPIAAVSLDTQYF.

This clonotype appeared many times. This chain joins TRBV12-3 or TRBV12-4 and TRBJ1-2; maybe TRBD1 (6 bases). The CDR3 runs 12 residues. Trimming took 7 bases from V and 7 from J, leaving 13 bases between them. The DNA for the CDR3 is TGTGCCAGCAATCCACAGGGCGGTGGCTACACCTTC. Translating it yields CASNPQGGGYTF.

This clonotype was recorded many times. The V call is TRBV11-3, the J call TRBJ2-7, with 9 bases that match TRBD2. The CDR3 spans 15 residues. Looked up from germline, CDR1 is SGHNT and CDR2 is YENEEA. V trimming: 4 bases; J trimming: 4 bases; junction bases outside the gene matches: 8. This CDR3 reads CASSSVGLASYEQYF. The DNA for the CDR3 is TGTGCCAGCAGCTCGGTCGGACTAGCGTCGTACGAGCAGTACTTC.

This clonotype was seen many times. The rearrangement links TRBV3-1 to TRBJ2-5; D perhaps matches TRBD2 (5 bases). Germline values: CDR1 LGHDT, CDR2 YNNKEL (reference sequence). The CDR3 covers 12 residues. V was clipped by 1 base and J by 6 bases, with 6 bases between them. This chain's CDR3 is CASSQGEQTQYF. The CDR3 bases are TGTGCCAGCAGCCAAGGGGAGCAGACCCAGTACTTC.

This clonotype was found a few times. For the CDR3, the DNA is TGTGCCAGCAGCCCAAGCTTTAGCGGGAGCGCCAGGGATACGCAGTATTTT. Protein sequence: CASSPSFSGSARDTQYF. The chain uses TRBV3-1 and TRBJ2-3; 9 bases agree with TRBD2. Per germline, CDR1 LGHDT and CDR2 YNNKEL (reference sequence). This CDR3 has 17 residues. J gave up 6 bases and V 4 bases, and 14 bases lay outside the gene matches.

The sample holds a few counts of this clonotype. A much larger clone sits a single nucleotide away, making a read error possible. V usage is TRBV12-5 and J usage is TRBJ2-5, with TRBD2 identical over 13 bases. Germline V gives CDR1 LGHNT, CDR2 FRNRAP. J gave up 5 bases and V 3 bases, and 9 bases lay outside the gene matches. CDR3 length: 17 residues. In DNA form, the CDR3 reads TGTGCTAGTGGTTTCTCGGGACTAGCGGGGCTCGGCGAGACCCAGTACTTC. It translates to CASGFSGLAGLGETQYF.

Turning to this clonotype: A junction end diverges from the germline sequence, so it may reflect a read error. The rearrangement links TRBV6-1 to TRBJ2-5; TRBD1 or TRBD2 may be the D gene (5 bases each). This CDR3 contains 11 residues. The V gene's germline CDR1 is MNHNS and CDR2 SASEGT. This CDR3 reads CASRHRDPQTF. CDR3 nucleotide sequence: TGTGCCAGCAGACACCGGGACCCGCAAACCTTC.

This clonotype appeared many times. The chain has TRBV24-1 and TRBJ2-1; 9 bases match TRBD2. After removal of 5 bases from V and 5 bases from J, the junction contained 3 bases not matched to a gene. This CDR3 is 14 amino acids long. CDR1 and CDR2 from the germline V gene are KGHDR and SFDVKD. The CDR3 loop reads CATSGGLANNEQFF. CDR3 nucleotides: TGTGCCACCAGTGGCGGACTAGCGAACAATGAGCAGTTCTTC.

This clonotype was seen at least ten times. Here the CDR3 reads CASSHRSGSTDTQYF. CDR3 coding DNA: TGTGCCAGCAGTCATCGGAGTGGTAGCACAGATACGCAGTATTTT. The V gene is TRBV11-3, the J gene TRBJ2-3; D gene unclear. The V gene's germline CDR1 is SGHNT and CDR2 YENEEA. The CDR3 consists of 15 residues. Trimming took 6 bases from V and 0 from J, leaving 13 bases between them.

This clonotype was seen at least ten times. The chain combines TRBV5-1 with TRBJ2-7; perhaps TRBD2 as D (6 bases). The CDR3 runs to 16 residues. Germline assignment: CDR1 SGHRS and CDR2 YFSETQ. V shed 0 bases and J shed 2 bases, with 15 bases lying between them. The CDR3 nucleotides are TGCGCCAGCAGCTTGGCCCAGACATGGAGGGCCTACGAGCAGTACTTC. Encoded protein: CASSLAQTWRAYEQYF.

In this sample, this clonotype turned up many times. This CDR3 reads CASSLEGRVNYGYTF. The CDR3 DNA is TGTGCCAGCAGTTTAGAGGGGCGAGTTAACTATGGCTACACCTTC. This chain links TRBV12-3 or TRBV12-4 with TRBJ1-2; tentative D call: TRBD1 (5 bases). V shed 1 base and J shed 1 base, with 10 bases lying between them. This CDR3 is built from 15 residues.

This clonotype has ten or more counts. The CDR3 protein is CSAREQPDTQYF. CDR3 in DNA: TGCAGTGCTAGAGAACAACCAGATACGCAGTATTTT. The chain recombines TRBV20-1 with TRBJ2-3; D uncertain. Trimming stripped 0 bases from V and 4 bases from J, with 5 bases between. Germline V gives CDR1 DFQATT, CDR2 SNEGSKA (reference sequence). The length of the CDR3 is 12 residues.

This clonotype was counted between two and nine times. This may be a read error: a much more frequent sequence differs by one nucleotide. Likely a read error: the CDR3 ends without its conserved phenylalanine or tryptophan. The rearrangement links TRBV19 to TRBJ2-5, with D perhaps given as TRBD1 or TRBD2 (6 bases each). CDR3 length: 16 amino acids. Germline CDR1 reads LNHDA; CDR2 reads SQIVND (reference sequence). V was clipped by 5 bases and J by 5 bases, with 21 bases between them. In DNA form, the CDR3 reads TGTGCCAGTAGTGGAACAGGGACGGGAGATAGGGAGACCCAGTACTCC. Translating it yields CASSGTGTGDRETQYS.

Ten or more counts support this clonotype. The J gene is TRBJ1-3, the V gene TRBV7-9; no reliable D call. CDR1 SEHNR and CDR2 FQNEAQ come from the germline V gene (reference sequence). The CDR3 is 15 residues long. Trimming stripped 4 bases from V and 0 bases from J, with 10 bases between. The DNA for the CDR3 is TGTGCCAGCAGCTCCGACGGCAGCTCTGGAAACACCATATATTTT. Translation: CASSSDGSSGNTIYF.